This entry describes one T cell receptor beta chain. Authors' analysis steps: The assay estimated nucleated cells by amplifying reference gene primers. Assay used: immunoSEQ multiplex PCR; TCRdb lists only in-frame clones, some missing. That table furnishes V, J and clone size, whereas the DNA furnished D and trimming. Counted here are roughly 290,000 clones, around 91% occurring once; the ten biggest clones make up around 12%. The sample belongs to a study of blood T cell repertoires in COVID-19. Overall study context: Material from acute and convalescent COVID-19 was sourced from the United States, Italy and Spain.

The CDR3 covers 12 residues. Trimming stripped 2 bases from V and 7 bases from J, with 9 bases between. Looked up from germline, CDR1 is SGHDN and CDR2 is FVKESK. The chain recombines TRBV14 with TRBJ2-7, with D possibly matching TRBD2 (6 bases). The clonotype comes from a woman aged 60-75 years with acute or convalescent COVID-19. The sequencing sample was made of peripheral blood. In nucleotides, the CDR3 is TGTGCCAGCAGCCAAACTAGCTGGGAGCAGTACTTC. Residues: CASSQTSWEQYF.